The 28 T cell receptor beta chains reported below all come from one sample, sequenced in a study of T cell responses to AZD1222 COVID-19 vaccine (dated by TCRdb to the early 2020s). The sample's time point label is to be understood as: about 28 days (+/-7) after the second vaccine dose. The library was built by means of the immunoSEQ multiplex PCR assay. The table was pulled from immuneACCESS by TCRdb, which kept in-frame rearrangements only. Such tables lose some clones; where checked, under half of the loss comes from unresolved V genes, and the rest has no known cause. This sample gives 110,000 or so clones in total; 85% to 90% of them show up just once. The ten most abundant clones make up roughly 15% of the sample. The material was peripheral blood, obtained 28 days after the second AZD1222 dose. All receptors come from an adult who received the AZD1222 COVID-19 vaccine.

V and J are TRBV18 and TRBJ2-7; 9 nucleotides match TRBD1. Germline lookup yields CDR1 KGHSH and CDR2 LQKENI. J was trimmed by 5 bases and V by 0 bases; bases with no gene match: 5. CDR3 size: 15 residues. CDR3 coding DNA: TGTGCCAGCTCACCACCGGGACAGGGTTCCAACGAGCAGTACTTC. It is translated as CASSPPGQGSNEQYF.

V gene TRBV4-3 combines with J gene TRBJ1-2; 10 positions match TRBD1. This CDR3 is 15 amino acids long. J lost 4 bases, V lost 4 bases, and 6 bases had no gene match. CDR1 is LGHNA and CDR2 is YSLEER in the germline V gene. In DNA, the CDR3 is TGCGCCAGCAGCCCCGGACAGGGGGGCCGCTATGGCTACACCTTC. It codes for CASSPGQGGRYGYTF.

V is TRBV24-1 and J is TRBJ1-2; 7 nucleotides match TRBD1. With V trimmed by 4 bases and J by 1 base, 5 bases remained unmatched. CDR3 length equals 15 residues. Germline values: CDR1 KGHDR, CDR2 SFDVKD. The CDR3 loop is CATSDGQAYNYGYTF. The CDR3, as DNA: TGTGCCACCAGTGACGGACAGGCCTATAACTATGGCTACACCTTC.

This chain uses TRBV6-6 with TRBJ2-2; 8 bases are shared with TRBD1. The germline V gene has CDR1 MNHNY and CDR2 SVGAGI (reference sequence). With V trimmed by 6 bases and J by 1 base, 7 bases remained unmatched. The CDR3 runs to 16 residues. The CDR3 loop is CASSPGQGRNTGELFF. The CDR3 DNA sequence: TGTGCCAGCAGCCCCGGACAGGGAAGGAACACCGGGGAGCTGTTTTTT.

The chain is built from TRBV7-9 and TRBJ2-5; no firm D call. Germline V gives CDR1 SEHNR, CDR2 FQNEAQ (reference sequence). Trimming shortened V by 2 bases and J by 3 bases, and 13 bases separated the two germline ends. This CDR3 has 15 residues. In DNA form, the CDR3 reads TGTGCCAGCAGCTTAAACCAGCGAACGAAAGAGACCCAGTACTTC. It yields the protein CASSLNQRTKETQYF.

The genes are TRBV9 and TRBJ2-5; unclear D gene. CDR1 and CDR2 from the germline V gene are SGDLS and YYNGEE. Trimming removed 1 base from V and 2 bases from J, with 12 bases in between. The CDR3 consists of 15 residues. The DNA of the CDR3 is TGTGCCAGCAGCGTAAACGCCCGTCCGCAAGAGACCCAGTACTTC. This encodes CASSVNARPQETQYF.

The V call is TRBV4-3, the J call TRBJ1-1, with 9 nucleotides matching TRBD1. The germline V gene encodes CDR1 LGHNA and CDR2 YSLEER. The CDR3 covers 17 residues. Germline trimming cut 1 base from V and 5 bases from J; bases unmatched to any gene: 11. CDR3 DNA sequence: TGCGCCAGCAGCCAAGTCGCCCGGGAGGACAGGGGTACTGAAGCTTTCTTT. Protein sequence: CASSQVAREDRGTEAFF.

V usage is TRBV28 and J usage is TRBJ2-7; 7 bases are shared with TRBD1. Germline lookup yields CDR1 MDHEN and CDR2 SYDVKM. The V and J ends lost 2 bases and 3 bases, in that order; junction bases with no gene match: 4. There are 14 residues in the CDR3. CDR3 sequence (DNA): TGTGCCAGCAGTTTAGGCGGACAGGACTACGAGCAGTACTTC. This translates into CASSLGGQDYEQYF.

The rearrangement links TRBV9 to TRBJ2-2; no clear D. The germline gives CDR1 SGDLS, CDR2 YYNGEE. The CDR3 sequence is 17 residues long. V dropped 0 bases and J dropped 6 bases, with 18 bases sitting between them. The CDR3 spells CASSVALLSSQSGELFF. The CDR3 DNA reads as TGTGCCAGCAGCGTAGCCCTTCTGTCGTCACAATCCGGGGAGCTGTTTTTT. Complete variable domain (other parts from reference TRBV9 and TRBJ2-2): DSGVTQTPKHLITATGQRVTLRCSPRSGDLSVYWYQQSLDQGLQFLIQYYNGEERAKGNILERFSAQQFPDLHSELNLSSLELGDSALYFCASSVALLSSQSGELFFGEGSRLTVL.

This clone was detected only a few times. The V and J genes are TRBV7-3 and TRBJ2-7; TRBD1 matches 9 bases. The V segment lost 3 bases and the J segment 2 bases; nucleotides outside the gene matches: 5. Per the germline V gene, CDR1 is SGHTA and CDR2 is FQGTGA. This CDR3 spans 15 amino acids. The CDR3 DNA reads TGTGCCAGCAGCTTCGGGACAGGGCCGACCTACGAGCAGTACTTC. Its protein product is CASSFGTGPTYEQYF.

This clone was found once. This chain connects TRBV5-4 to TRBJ2-3; perhaps TRBD2 as D (6 bases). The CDR3 has 15 amino acids. The V end lost 4 bases, the J end lost 3 bases, and 15 bases lay between the germline ends. Germline V gene data show CDR1 as SGHNT and CDR2 as YYREEE (reference sequence). The CDR3 is CASSVRGGTTDTQYF. As DNA, the CDR3 is TGTGCCAGCAGCGTGCGGGGCGGGACGACAGATACGCAGTATTTT.

V is TRBV12-3 or TRBV12-4 and J is TRBJ1-5, with D maybe TRBD1 (5 bases). The CDR3 loop spans 13 amino acids. The V and J ends lost 6 bases and 5 bases respectively, with 11 bases between them. The CDR3 loop reads CASRWGGDQPQHF. The CDR3 DNA reads as TGTGCCAGCAGATGGGGGGGGGATCAGCCCCAGCATTTT.

The table lists this clone with a count of one. The rearrangement joins TRBV6-5 to TRBJ2-5, with D unresolved. This CDR3 comprises 13 residues. Germline-derived CDR1 and CDR2 are MNHEY and SVGAGI. The ends were cut back, 2 bases at V and 5 bases at J, with 9 bases in the middle. The CDR3, as DNA: TGTGCCAGCAGTTACGGCGACGGGGAGACCCAGTACTTC. Protein: CASSYGDGETQYF.

This sequence joins TRBV4-1 and TRBJ1-5; D possibly corresponds to TRBD1 (6 bases). The germline CDR1 and CDR2 sequences are MGHRA and YSYEKL. The CDR3 length is 19 residues. V was pared by 0 bases and J by 0 bases, with 18 bases between. Here the CDR3 reads CASSQELGRGIYSNQPQHF. CDR3 coding DNA: TGCGCCAGCAGCCAAGAGCTTGGCAGGGGAATATATAGCAATCAGCCCCAGCATTTT.

The chain couples TRBV6-5 to TRBJ2-3; D is uncertain. The V gene lost 0 bases and the J gene lost 13 bases, with 14 bases spanning the gap. Germline loops: CDR1 MNHEY, CDR2 SVGAGI. The CDR3 spans 13 residues. Written as DNA, the CDR3 is TGTGCCAGCAGTTACTCGAATCGCGTGATGGAGTATTTT. Translating it yields CASSYSNRVMEYF.

The chain carries TRBV30 and TRBJ2-7; perhaps D is TRBD1 or TRBD2 (5 bases each). From germline, CDR1 is GTSNPN and CDR2 SVGIG (reference sequence). The CDR3 length is 14 residues. Trimming left V 8 bases short and J 2 bases short, with 19 bases between. The CDR3: CAGTPDGGPYEQYF. CDR3 DNA sequence: TGTGCCGGGACCCCGGACGGAGGACCCTACGAGCAGTACTTC. Using reference TRBV30 and TRBJ2-7 for the parts outside the CDR3, the full variable domain is SQTIHQWPATLVQPVGSPLSLECTVEGTSNPNLYWYRQAAGRGLQLLFYSVGIGQISSEVPQNLSASRPQDRQFILSSKKLLLSDSGFYLCAGTPDGGPYEQYFGPGTRLTVT.

The chain is built from TRBV4-3 and TRBJ1-6; no definite D call. This CDR3 is 13 amino acids long. The germline V and J ends were trimmed by 4 bases and 8 bases, with 9 bases remaining between them. The germline CDR1 and CDR2 sequences are LGHNA and YSLEER. The CDR3 nucleotides are TGCGCCAGCAGCCGAACGACGGATTCACCCCTCCACTTT. Its translation: CASSRTTDSPLHF.

The genes are TRBV7-2 and TRBJ2-3; TRBD1 might be the D (6 bases). This CDR3 has 13 residues. V was clipped by 5 bases and J by 3 bases, with 9 bases between them. Germline CDR1 is SGHTA and CDR2 is FQGNSA. CDR3 protein: CASSTQGTDTQYF. DNA for the CDR3: TGTGCCAGCAGCACACAGGGTACAGATACGCAGTATTTT.

The gene calls are TRBV21-1 and TRBJ2-7. TRBV21-1 is classified as a pseudogene. This CDR3 comprises 16 residues. The DNA of the CDR3 is TGTGCCAGCACCTACCTCAGGGCGGGTATGGCCTACGAGCAGTACTTC. This sequence encodes CASTYLRAGMAYEQYF.

This chain uses TRBV7-2 with TRBJ1-2; D gene ambiguous. The CDR3 sequence is 15 residues long. Germline values: CDR1 SGHTA, CDR2 FQGNSA. V gave up 1 base and J gave up 3 bases, with 12 bases separating them. Written as DNA, the CDR3 is TGTGCCAGCAGCTTAGTAGGAGGGCAAGACTATGGCTACACCTTC. This encodes CASSLVGGQDYGYTF.

The J gene is TRBJ1-1, the V gene TRBV2; 12 positions match TRBD1. This CDR3 spans 18 amino acids. The V gene's germline CDR1 is SNHLY and CDR2 FYNNEI. J lost 3 bases, V lost 4 bases, and 12 bases had no gene match. The CDR3 region has the DNA TGTGCCAGCAGTGTACAAACGGGACAGGGGGCAATGTACACTGAAGCTTTCTTT. Protein product: CASSVQTGQGAMYTEAFF.

This clone was observed a single time. The chain combines TRBV15 with TRBJ2-1; D perhaps matches TRBD1 (5 bases). Trimming took off 4 bases at V and 8 bases at J, with 15 bases between the two ends. Germline V lookup: CDR1 LNHNV, CDR2 YYDKDF (reference sequence). The CDR3 contains 14 residues. The CDR3 region is CATSIRQLRDEQFF. The CDR3 nucleotides read TGTGCCACCAGCATAAGACAGCTAAGGGATGAGCAGTTCTTC.

This chain links TRBV1 with TRBJ1-3. TRBV1 is recorded as a pseudogene. This CDR3 region has 18 residues. The CDR3 sequence is CTSSHTPNWTETGNTIYF. CDR3 DNA: TGCACCAGCAGCCACACCCCGAACTGGACGGAAACTGGAAACACCATATATTTT.

The sample holds one count of this clone. The chain recombines TRBV7-9 with TRBJ1-4; 7 bases match TRBD1. CDR3 length: 14 residues. V dropped 2 bases and J dropped 8; count of bases not matched to a gene: 5. Germline assignment: CDR1 SEHNR and CDR2 FQNEAQ (reference sequence). The CDR3 sequence: CASSLTGDSEKLFF. CDR3 DNA: TGTGCCAGCAGCTTAACAGGGGATTCCGAAAAACTGTTTTTT.

The CDR3 region has the DNA TGCGCCAGCAGTCCGACTCCCCGTATAAGCGAGCAGTACTTC. Encoded protein: CASSPTPRISEQYF. The chain combines TRBV10-1 with TRBJ2-7; D is undetermined. The germline V and J ends were trimmed by 5 bases and 6 bases, with 17 bases remaining between them. Germline-derived CDR1 and CDR2 are WNHNN and SYGVQD (reference sequence). This CDR3 comprises 14 residues.

Only a few counts were recorded for this clone. V gene TRBV7-2 combines with J gene TRBJ1-2; D call uncertain. CDR3 length equals 13 residues. Trimming shortened V by 5 bases and J by 4 bases, and 11 bases separated the two germline ends. CDR1 and CDR2 (germline): SGHTA, FQGNSA. As DNA, the CDR3 is TGTGCCAGCAGCGCCCGGGCCTCCTATGGCTACACCTTC. Protein: CASSARASYGYTF. The variable domain in full, with the rest retrieved from reference TRBV7-2 and TRBJ1-2, is GAGVSQSPSNKVTEKGKDVELRCDPISGHTALYWYRQSLGQGLEFLIYFQGNSAPDKSGLPSDRFSAERTGGSVSTLTIQRTQQEDSAVYLCASSARASYGYTFGSGTRLTVV.

This clone was seen once. The chain has TRBV28 and TRBJ2-5, with 8 bases that match TRBD2. V lost 2 bases and J lost 0; bases outside the gene matches: 8. Germline CDR1 is MDHEN and CDR2 is SYDVKM. This CDR3 has 17 amino acids. DNA for the CDR3: TGTGCCAGCAGTTTAGGCCCGCGCGGGGGGTACCAAGAGACCCAGTACTTC. Translating gives CASSLGPRGGYQETQYF.

The chain couples TRBV11-2 to TRBJ2-5; D is uncertain. V lost 2 bases to trimming and J lost 5 bases, with 9 bases between them. This CDR3 has 13 residues. The germline CDR1 and CDR2 sequences are SGHAT and FQNNGV. The DNA for the CDR3 is TGTGCCAGCAGCTTACAGAGATTGGAGACCCAGTACTTC. It is translated as CASSLQRLETQYF.